A single sample is the source of the 21 T cell receptor beta chains below, sequenced in a study of blood T cell repertoires in COVID-19. Here immunoSEQ multiplex PCR was the method, and the copy in TCRdb shows in-frame clones only, minus some. The sample includes around 250,000 clones, nearly 90% of them seen just once. What was sequenced was peripheral blood. Receptor source: a woman between 55 and 75 years old with COVID-19, enrolled during active disease.

The V call is TRBV24-1, the J call TRBJ2-3, with a weak D call TRBD1 (6 bases). V lost 10 bases, J lost 5 bases, and 15 bases lay in between. CDR1 and CDR2 from the germline V gene are KGHDR and SFDVKD. The CDR3 length is 13 residues. CDR3 residues: CATSPDRQDTQYF. The CDR3 DNA sequence: TGTGCCACTTCTCCTGACAGGCAAGATACGCAGTATTTT.

This clone was detected once. The rearrangement uses TRBV11-2 and TRBJ2-3; TRBD1 aligns across 9 bases. Germline V gene lookup returns CDR1 SGHAT and CDR2 FQNNGV. The V gene end was trimmed by 3 bases and the J gene end by 3 bases; junction bases not matched to a gene: 1. The CDR3 is 14 residues long. Here the CDR3 reads CASSFDRGTDTQYF. The DNA of the CDR3 is TGTGCCAGCAGCTTCGACAGGGGGACAGATACGCAGTATTTT.

The rearrangement uses TRBV3-1 (or the pseudogene TRBV3-2) and TRBJ1-2, with 8 bases matching TRBD1. V was pared by 6 bases and J by 2 bases, with 8 bases of the junction left unmatched. CDR3 length: 15 residues. CDR1 is LGHDT, CDR2 YNNKEL, per germline (reference sequence). In nucleotides, the CDR3 is TGTGCCAGCAGTTACCAGGACAGGGTGAACTATGGCTACACCTTC. This sequence encodes CASSYQDRVNYGYTF.

V usage is TRBV12-3 or TRBV12-4 and J usage is TRBJ1-2; weak D call: TRBD1 (6 bases). V was trimmed by 1 base and J by 6 bases, leaving 9 bases between them. There are 13 residues in the CDR3. CDR3 sequence reads: CASSLVRGNGYTF. The CDR3, as DNA: TGTGCCAGCAGTTTAGTAAGGGGGAATGGCTACACCTTC.

The V and J genes are TRBV3-1 (or the pseudogene TRBV3-2) and TRBJ1-4; TRBD1 agrees at 7 bases. The junction had 6 bases not matched to a gene; V was cut back by 2 bases and J by 3 bases. CDR3 length: 16 amino acids. Looked up from germline, CDR1 is LGHDT and CDR2 is YNNKEL (reference sequence). CDR3 nucleotide sequence: TGTGCCAGCAGCCAAAGGACAGGTCTCGCTAATGAAAAACTGTTTTTT. Translation: CASSQRTGLANEKLFF.

The chain recombines TRBV3-1 (or the pseudogene TRBV3-2) with TRBJ2-5; possible D gene TRBD2, 5 bases. Per the germline V gene, CDR1 is LGHDT and CDR2 is YNNKEL (reference sequence). This CDR3 region has 14 residues. Trimming left V 6 bases short and J 2 bases short, with 13 bases between. Here the CDR3 reads CASSKGEGQETQYF. CDR3 nucleotides: TGTGCCAGCAGTAAGGGTGAGGGACAAGAGACCCAGTACTTC.

The V and J genes are TRBV4-3 and TRBJ2-2, with D unresolved. CDR3 length: 16 residues. Germline lookup yields CDR1 LGHNA and CDR2 YSLEER. The V and J ends lost 1 base and 0 bases respectively, with 9 bases between them. The CDR3 spells CASSQGALPNTGELFF. In DNA, the CDR3 is TGCGCCAGCAGCCAAGGCGCATTACCGAACACCGGGGAGCTGTTTTTT.

The chain combines TRBV6-5 with TRBJ2-7; 7 bases are shared with TRBD2. This CDR3 is 12 amino acids long. Trimming at V came to 8 bases and at J to 5 bases, leaving 6 bases not matched to a gene. The germline V gene has CDR1 MNHEY and CDR2 SVGAGI. DNA for the CDR3: TGTGCCAGCCGGGGAGGGGCCGACGAGCAGTACTTC. Amino acid sequence: CASRGGADEQYF.

The chain employs TRBV19 and TRBJ1-5, with 9 bases that match TRBD1. Germline CDR1 reads LNHDA; CDR2 reads SQIVND (reference sequence). Losses at the gene ends were 4 bases for V and 7 bases for J; bases not matched to a gene: 5. The CDR3 is 14 amino acids. The CDR3 loop reads CASSTDRGGQPQHF. The CDR3 DNA follows: TGTGCCAGTAGTACGGACAGGGGCGGACAGCCCCAGCATTTT.

This chain links TRBV6-2 or TRBV6-3 with TRBJ2-2, with TRBD1 matching over 7 bases. Per the germline V gene, CDR1 is MNHEY and CDR2 is SVGEGT. The CDR3 runs to 15 residues. V lost 5 bases and J lost 0; bases outside the gene matches: 3. CDR3 amino acids: CASSNDRANTGELFF. The CDR3 DNA follows: TGTGCCAGCAGTAATGACAGGGCGAACACCGGGGAGCTGTTTTTT.

The chain has TRBV6-2 or TRBV6-3 and TRBJ1-1, with D unresolved. CDR1 and CDR2 (germline): MNHEY, SVGEGT. The CDR3 has 12 residues. Trimming took 5 bases from V and 5 from J, leaving 9 bases between them. CDR3 protein: CASSGGYTEAFF. CDR3 bases: TGTGCCAGCAGTGGAGGATATACTGAAGCTTTCTTT.

This clone appeared a single time. The V and J genes are TRBV5-6 and TRBJ1-3, with 9 bases aligning to TRBD1. The CDR3 contains 16 residues. Germline values: CDR1 SGHDT, CDR2 YYEEEE. Trimming took 4 bases from V and 7 from J; bases not matched to a gene: 12. CDR3 coding DNA: TGTGCCAGCAGCGCCCCGGGACAGGGTGGGTTGAACACCATATATTTT. Its protein product is CASSAPGQGGLNTIYF.

The chain employs TRBV27 and TRBJ2-7, with 7 bases fitting TRBD1. This CDR3 comprises 13 residues. V lost 2 bases to trimming and J lost 2 bases; unmatched junction nucleotides: 0. Germline assignment: CDR1 MNHEY and CDR2 SMNVEV (reference sequence). The CDR3 DNA sequence: TGTGCCAGCAGTTTACAGGGGGCCTACGAGCAGTACTTC. It is translated as CASSLQGAYEQYF.

The chain carries TRBV19 and TRBJ1-4, with TRBD1 matching over 9 bases. After removal of 6 bases from V and 5 bases from J, the junction contained 7 bases not matched to a gene. This CDR3 is 15 amino acids long. Germline V gene sequence: CDR1 LNHDA, CDR2 SQIVND (reference sequence). CDR3 sequence: CASRRLGQGNEKLFF. In DNA form, the CDR3 reads TGTGCCAGTAGGCGACTGGGACAGGGCAATGAAAAACTGTTTTTT.

This chain connects TRBV14 to TRBJ2-3; D unresolved. This CDR3 region has 16 residues. Germline loops: CDR1 SGHDN, CDR2 FVKESK. The germline V and J ends were trimmed by 4 bases and 2 bases, with 16 bases remaining between them. CDR3 coding DNA: TGTGCCAGCAGCCTCCAGCTGGGCCTTAACACAGATACGCAGTATTTT. This codes for CASSLQLGLNTDTQYF.

The rearrangement uses TRBV19 and TRBJ1-2; D perhaps matches TRBD1 (5 bases). The CDR3 spans 16 residues. Germline values: CDR1 LNHDA, CDR2 SQIVND (reference sequence). Deletions cut 3 bases from V and 9 bases from J, with 23 bases between. The CDR3 protein is CASSMVGVGARGSYTF. In DNA form, the CDR3 reads TGTGCCAGTAGTATGGTAGGCGTCGGGGCCCGGGGGAGCTACACCTTC. Complete variable domain (other parts from reference TRBV19 and TRBJ1-2): DGGITQSPKYLFRKEGQNVTLSCEQNLNHDAMYWYRQDPGQGLRLIYYSQIVNDFQKGDIAEGYSVSREKKESFPLTVTSAQKNPTAFYLCASSMVGVGARGSYTFGSGTRLTVV.

This clone was recorded only once. The chain combines TRBV7-6 with TRBJ1-3; D gene uncertain. The CDR3 extends over 16 amino acids. Trimming pared 0 bases from V and 0 bases from J, leaving 9 bases between. Germline V gene lookup returns CDR1 SGHVS and CDR2 FNYEAQ. For the CDR3, the DNA is TGTGCCAGCAGCTTAGCGGGAGGCGTCTCTGGAAACACCATATATTTT. Amino acid sequence: CASSLAGGVSGNTIYF.

The chain uses TRBV19 and TRBJ2-5, with 9 bases matching TRBD1. From germline, CDR1 is LNHDA and CDR2 SQIVND (reference sequence). J was trimmed by 5 bases and V by 3 bases; bases with no gene match: 13. The CDR3 extends over 17 amino acids. This CDR3 is CASSMRGYRGPGETQYF. CDR3 DNA: TGTGCCAGTAGTATGAGAGGATACAGGGGGCCTGGGGAGACCCAGTACTTC.

The chain links TRBV7-6 to TRBJ2-1; 12 nucleotides agree with TRBD2. V shed 2 bases, J shed 7 bases, and the junction held 9 bases outside the gene matches. Germline V gene sequence: CDR1 SGHVS, CDR2 FNYEAQ. The CDR3 has 17 amino acids. The CDR3 is CASSLSPSGGAGNEQFF. In nucleotides, the CDR3 is TGTGCCAGCAGCTTATCCCCTAGCGGGGGGGCCGGGAATGAGCAGTTCTTC.

The chain uses TRBV21-1 and TRBJ2-1; TRBD2 is the table's D call, not checked against the DNA. TRBV21-1 constitutes a pseudogene. The CDR3 runs to 17 residues. The CDR3 DNA reads as TGTGCCAGCAGCAAACTAACTAGCGGGGGGGACGACAATGAGCAGTTCTTC. This gives the protein CASSKLTSGGDDNEQFF.

This clone was detected once. This chain links TRBV4-3 with TRBJ2-5; TRBD1 aligns across 9 bases. This CDR3 has 16 amino acids. After removal of 4 bases from V and 4 bases from J, the junction contained 10 bases not matched to a gene. Germline loops: CDR1 LGHNA, CDR2 YSLEER. CDR3 region: CASSLGTGQVAETQYF. In nucleotides, the CDR3 is TGCGCCAGCAGCCTGGGGACAGGGCAAGTGGCAGAGACCCAGTACTTC.